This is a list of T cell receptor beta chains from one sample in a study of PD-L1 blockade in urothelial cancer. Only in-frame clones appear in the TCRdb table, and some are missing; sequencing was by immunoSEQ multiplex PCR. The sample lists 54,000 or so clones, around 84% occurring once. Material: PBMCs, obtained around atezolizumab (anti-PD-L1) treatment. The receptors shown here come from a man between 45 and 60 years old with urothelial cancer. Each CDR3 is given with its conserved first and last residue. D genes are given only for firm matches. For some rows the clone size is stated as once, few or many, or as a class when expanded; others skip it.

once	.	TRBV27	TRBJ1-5	TGTGCCAGCAGTTTGGGGCTCAGTCGCAATCAGCCCCAGCATTTT	CASSLGLSRNQPQHF
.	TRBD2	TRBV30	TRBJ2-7	TGTGCCTGGAGCCCTCTAGCGGGGGTCTACGAGCAGTACTTC	CAWSPLAGVYEQYF
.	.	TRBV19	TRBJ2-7	TGTGCCAGTAGCAGGGGTCCAACCTACGAGCAGTACTTC	CASSRGPTYEQYF
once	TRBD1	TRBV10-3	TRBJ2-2	TGTGCCATCAGCCGAGAGGGACAGCACCGGGAGCTGTTTTTT	CAISREGQHRELFF
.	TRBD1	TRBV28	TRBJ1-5	TGTGCCAGCAGGCGGACAGGGGGCATTCAGCCCCAGCATTTT	CASRRTGGIQPQHF
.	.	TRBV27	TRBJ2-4	TGTGCCAGCAGTTTAAACGGCGGCATTCAGTACTTC	CASSLNGGIQYF
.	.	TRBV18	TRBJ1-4	TGTGCCAGCTCAACAGGGATGTCTAATGAAAAACTGTTTTTT	CASSTGMSNEKLFF
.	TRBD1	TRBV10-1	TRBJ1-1	TGCGCCAGCAGTGGGACAGGGGCGCTCCGGGAAGCTTTCTTT	CASSGTGALREAFF
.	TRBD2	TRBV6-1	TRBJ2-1	TGTGCCAGCAGAAAGCGGGGGGATTACAATGAGCAGTTCTTC	CASRKRGDYNEQFF
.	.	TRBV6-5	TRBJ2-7	TGTGCCAGCAAGGGCGGGGCCACCCCAAGCGAGCAGTACTTC	CASKGGATPSEQYF
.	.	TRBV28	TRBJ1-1	TGTGCCAGCACTCCGCGGACATTCGGATTATTAAGGTCTGAAGCTTTCTTT	CASTPRTFGLLRSEAFF
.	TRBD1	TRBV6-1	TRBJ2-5	TGTGCCAGCTCAGGGGACAGACAAGAGACCCAGTACTTC	CASSGDRQETQYF
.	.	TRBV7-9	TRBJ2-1	TGTGCCAGCAGGGAGGGACTCAACTCCTACAATGAGCAGTTCTTC	CASREGLNSYNEQFF
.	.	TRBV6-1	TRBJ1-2	TGTGCCAGCAGCCAAACAGGGTATGGCTACACCTTC	CASSQTGYGYTF
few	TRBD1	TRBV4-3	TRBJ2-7	TGCGCCAGCAGCCAACGACAGGGTGCAACCTACGAGCAGTACTTC	CASSQRQGATYEQYF
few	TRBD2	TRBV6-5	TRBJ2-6	TGTGCTTGCGGGGGGGCGGCTGGGGCCAACGTCCTGACTTTC	CACGGAAGANVLTF
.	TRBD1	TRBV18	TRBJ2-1	TGTGCCAGCTCACCACCCATGCGACAGGGAGCCTACAATGAGCAGTTCTTC	CASSPPMRQGAYNEQFF
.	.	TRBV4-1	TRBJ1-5	TGCGCCAGCAGCCAAGAGTGGGAGGGGTTGCTGCCCCAGCATTTT	CASSQEWEGLLPQHF
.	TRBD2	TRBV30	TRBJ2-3	TGTGCCTGGAGTAGGGTAGCGGGAGGTAGAGATACGCAGTATTTT	CAWSRVAGGRDTQYF
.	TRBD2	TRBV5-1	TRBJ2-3	TGCGCCAGCAGCTCCGGACTAGCGGGAGGAGGTACAGATACGCAGTATTTT	CASSSGLAGGGTDTQYF
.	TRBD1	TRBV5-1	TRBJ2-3	TGCGCCAGCAGCGGGACAGGGACACCTAGCACAGATACGCAGTATTTT	CASSGTGTPSTDTQYF
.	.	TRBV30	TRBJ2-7	TGTGCCTGGAGTTCGTGGGACACCGCCTACGAGCAGTACTTC	CAWSSWDTAYEQYF
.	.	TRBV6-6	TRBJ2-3	TGTGCCAGCACTACCTTTTCCGGTAATACGCAGTATTTT	CASTTFSGNTQYF
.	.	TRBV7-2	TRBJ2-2	TGTGCCAGCAGGACGGAGGGTTTGACCGGGGAGCTGTTTTTT	CASRTEGLTGELFF
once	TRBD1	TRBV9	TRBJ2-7	TGTGCCAGCAGCTCGGGACAGGGGGCCTACGAGCAGTACTTC	CASSSGQGAYEQYF
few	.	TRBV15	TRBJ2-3	TGTGCCACCAGCAGAGATACTAGTCGAAGCACAGATACGCAGTATTTT	CATSRDTSRSTDTQYF